What follows describes a single T cell receptor beta chain. The V and J ends lost 5 bases and 6 bases respectively, with 13 bases between them. Germline-derived CDR1 and CDR2 are SEHNR and FQNEAQ (reference sequence). There are 13 residues in the CDR3. Repertoires were generated with immunoSEQ multiplex PCR, while TCRdb's copy carries only in-frame clones and drops some. Counted here are about 610,000 clones, about 96% occurring once; the ten biggest clones make up 0.045% to 0.06%. This specimen comes from a study of shared clonotypes between healthy human individuals. The genes are TRBV7-9 and TRBJ1-1, with D uncertain. This clonotype was obtained from a woman in her 30s in good health. The sequenced sample consisted of naive CD4+ T cells sorted from blood. Subset indicated: CD45RA+ positively selected. The CDR3 is CASSRWAEPEAFF. CDR3 in DNA: TGTGCCAGCAGCAGGTGGGCGGAGCCTGAAGCTTTCTTT.